The rows below give T cell receptor beta chains drawn from one sample of a study of OX40 agonist ivuxolimab in advanced cancers. TCRdb keeps only in-frame clones here, not all; method: immunoSEQ multiplex PCR. The sample consists of around 95,000 clones, 90% to 95% of them appearing once. Source: CD4+ or CD8+ T cells sorted from blood, taken in a trial of the OX40 agonist ivuxolimab. The receptors come from an adult with an advanced solid tumor such as melanoma, head and neck, liver or kidney cancer. The CDR3 runs from the conserved cysteine through the conserved F or W. The D gene is left open where the match is weak. Not all rows give a size; the values are once, few, many and, for expanded clones, a class.

>NA|TRBJ2-1|TRBV6-1|once
CASTSIPRYYNEQFF
TGTGCCAGCACTTCAATCCCTCGATACTACAATGAGCAGTTCTTC
>NA|TRBJ1-1|TRBV28|NA
CASTLVQGYTEAFF
TGTGCCAGCACACTCGTCCAGGGGTACACTGAAGCTTTCTTT
>NA|TRBJ2-1|TRBV5-8|NA
CASSLRDARPPFF
TGTGCCAGCAGCCTCCGGGACGCCCGCCCCCCGTTCTTC
>NA|TRBJ1-5|TRBV5-1|NA
CASSLGPGGNQPQHF
TGCGCCAGCAGCTTGGGGCCAGGGGGCAATCAGCCCCAGCATTTT
>NA|TRBJ2-1|TRBV6-5|NA
CASKAYRGLGGEQFF
TGTGCCAGCAAGGCTTATAGGGGATTGGGAGGTGAGCAGTTCTTC
>NA|TRBJ2-1|TRBV5-6|NA
CASSSPPGANEQFF
TGTGCCAGCAGCTCTCCCCCCGGGGCCAATGAGCAGTTCTTC
>NA|TRBJ2-1|TRBV7-2|few
CASSLLPGYNEQFF
TGTGCCAGCAGCTTACTTCCGGGATACAATGAGCAGTTCTTC
>NA|TRBJ1-1|TRBV7-8|few
CASSQGREMNTEAFF
TGTGCCAGCAGCCAGGGACGGGAAATGAACACTGAAGCTTTCTTT
>TRBD1|TRBJ1-3|TRBV6-1|NA
CASSENTGVGNTIYF
TGTGCCAGCAGTGAAAATACAGGGGTTGGAAACACCATATATTTT
>NA|TRBJ1-1|TRBV19|NA
CASSPQGSVFEAFF
TGTGCCAGTAGTCCGCAGGGAAGTGTTTTTGAAGCTTTCTTT
>NA|TRBJ2-1|TRBV7-7|NA
CASSSSMGNEQFF
TGTGCTAGCAGCTCTTCTATGGGCAATGAGCAGTTCTTC
>TRBD1|TRBJ1-5|TRBV25-1|NA
CASSDTGGNQPQHF
TGTGCCAGCAGTGATACAGGGGGAAATCAGCCCCAGCATTTT
>NA|TRBJ2-3|TRBV5-1|NA
CASKGNSYTDTQYF
TGCGCCAGCAAAGGAAATTCCTACACAGATACGCAGTATTTT
>NA|TRBJ1-1|TRBV27|NA
CASSFSNRREVTEAFF
TGTGCCAGCAGTTTTTCCAACAGGCGGGAAGTGACTGAAGCTTTCTTT
>NA|TRBJ1-2|TRBV6-6|once
CASSLGREGYTF
TGTGCCAGCAGTTTAGGCAGGGAGGGCTACACCTTC
>TRBD2|TRBJ2-7|TRBV7-2|NA
CASSRWPTSGDYEQYF
TGTGCCAGCAGCCGGTGGCCGACTAGCGGGGACTACGAGCAGTACTTC
>NA|TRBJ2-1|TRBV7-3|NA
CASSLMGLLNEQFF
TGTGCCAGCAGCTTAATGGGACTTCTGAATGAGCAGTTCTTC
>TRBD1|TRBJ1-1|TRBV19|NA
CASRAPGQANTEAFF
TGTGCCAGCCGTGCTCCGGGACAGGCGAACACTGAAGCTTTCTTT
>TRBD1|TRBJ1-2|TRBV6-1|NA
CASSRQGPIYGYTF
TGTGCCAGCAGTCGACAGGGGCCAATCTATGGCTACACCTTC
>NA|TRBJ1-1|TRBV28|NA
CASSPSGRGTNTEAFF
TGTGCCAGCAGTCCCTCGGGGAGGGGAACGAACACTGAAGCTTTCTTT
>NA|TRBJ1-2|TRBV5-1|NA
CASSFQAGTINGYTF
TGCGCCAGCAGCTTCCAGGCGGGGACCATCAATGGCTACACCTTC
>NA|TRBJ2-2|TRBV7-8|NA
CASSLLGGDGELFF
TGTGCCAGCAGCTTACTTGGGGGTGACGGGGAGCTGTTTTTT
>NA|TRBJ1-1|TRBV19|NA
CATQTGLSEAFF
TGTGCCACCCAAACTGGCTTGTCTGAAGCTTTCTTT
>TRBD1|TRBJ2-7|TRBV28|NA
CASSRGRGYEQYF
TGTGCCAGCAGCAGGGGGCGAGGGTACGAGCAGTACTTC
>TRBD2|TRBJ2-1|TRBV6-6|once
CASKKGTSEDNEQFF
TGTGCCAGCAAGAAAGGGACTAGCGAGGACAATGAGCAGTTCTTC
>NA|TRBJ1-3|TRBV28|once
CASSFRGTIYF
TGTGCCAGCAGTTTCAGGGGTACCATATATTTT
>NA|TRBJ1-5|TRBV18|few
CASSSADRRNQPQHF
TGTGCCAGCTCATCGGCCGACAGGAGGAATCAGCCCCAGCATTTT
>TRBD2|TRBJ2-1|TRBV4-2|NA
CASSQVSGRAYNEQFF
TGTGCCAGCAGCCAGGTTAGCGGGAGAGCCTACAATGAGCAGTTCTTC